The clone carrying this T cell receptor (beta chain) was seen many times. Antigen specificity is unknown. The V gene's germline CDR1 is MNHNY and CDR2 SVGAGI (reference sequence). This CDR3 is built from 13 residues. Trimming left V 8 bases short and J 6 bases short, with 15 bases between. This sample stems from a study of CD8 T cells in ankylosing spondylitis. TCRdb used MiXCR to reprocess the 5' RACE reads, holding one entry per CDR3 protein. The sample records about 390,000 distinct CDR3 sequences, about a fifth being singletons. Study observations and caveats: Disease-linked clones bore a CD8+ phenotype and were relatively rare in peripheral blood. Matched ankylosing spondylitis synovial fluid reportedly showed significant enrichment of disease-linked clones. Typical of ankylosing spondylitis blood, it appeared, was a TCR beta motif of eight highly homologous variants.

This TCR derives from a male donor with ankylosing spondylitis. This chain joins TRBV6-6 and TRBJ2-3; either TRBD1 or TRBD2 may supply D (5 bases each). Material: blood, either unsorted or a sorted T cell fraction (not recorded which). The CDR3: CASGRTGDDTQYF. CDR3 DNA sequence: TGTGCCAGCGGTAGAACCGGGGACGATACGCAGTATTTT.